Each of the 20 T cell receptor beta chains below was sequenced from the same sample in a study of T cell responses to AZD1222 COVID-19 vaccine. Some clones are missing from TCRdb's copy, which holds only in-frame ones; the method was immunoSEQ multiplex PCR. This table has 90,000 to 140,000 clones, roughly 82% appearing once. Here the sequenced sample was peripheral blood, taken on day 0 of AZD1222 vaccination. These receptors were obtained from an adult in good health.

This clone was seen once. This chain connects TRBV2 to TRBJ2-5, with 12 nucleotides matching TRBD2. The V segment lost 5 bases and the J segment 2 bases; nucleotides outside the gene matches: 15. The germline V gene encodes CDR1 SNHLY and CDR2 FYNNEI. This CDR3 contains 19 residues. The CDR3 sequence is CASSSRTSGVDRAQETQYF. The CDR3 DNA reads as TGTGCCAGCAGTTCGAGGACTAGCGGGGTAGACCGCGCACAAGAGACCCAGTACTTC.

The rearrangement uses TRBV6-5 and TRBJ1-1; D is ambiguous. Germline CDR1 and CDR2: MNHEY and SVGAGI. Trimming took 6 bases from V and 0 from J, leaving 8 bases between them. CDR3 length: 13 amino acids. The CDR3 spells CASSPAMNTEAFF. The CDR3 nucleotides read TGTGCCAGCAGCCCAGCGATGAACACTGAAGCTTTCTTT.

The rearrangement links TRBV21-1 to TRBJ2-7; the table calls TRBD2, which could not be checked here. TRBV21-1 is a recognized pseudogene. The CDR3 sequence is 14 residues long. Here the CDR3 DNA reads TGTGCCAGCAGCAAAGGGGGAGCTTCCTACAAGCAGTACTTC. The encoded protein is CASSKGGASYKQYF.

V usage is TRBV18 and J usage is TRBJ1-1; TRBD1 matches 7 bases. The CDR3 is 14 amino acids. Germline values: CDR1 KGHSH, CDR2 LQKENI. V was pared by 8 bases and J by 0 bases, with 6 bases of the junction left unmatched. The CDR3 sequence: CASERQGMNTEAFF. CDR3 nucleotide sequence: TGTGCCAGCGAACGACAGGGAATGAACACTGAAGCTTTCTTT.

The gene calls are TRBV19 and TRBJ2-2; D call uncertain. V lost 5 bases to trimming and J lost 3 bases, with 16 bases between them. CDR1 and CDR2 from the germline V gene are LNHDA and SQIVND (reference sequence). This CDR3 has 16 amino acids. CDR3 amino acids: CASSPRKGWDTGELFF. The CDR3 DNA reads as TGTGCCAGTAGTCCCCGGAAGGGCTGGGACACCGGGGAGCTGTTTTTT.

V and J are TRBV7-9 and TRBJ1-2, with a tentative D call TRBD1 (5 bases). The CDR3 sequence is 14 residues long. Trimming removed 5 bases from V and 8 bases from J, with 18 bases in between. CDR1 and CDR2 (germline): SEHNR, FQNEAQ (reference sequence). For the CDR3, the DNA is TGTGCCAGCAGCCCCACGAACGTCAGGGAAGGCTACACCTTC. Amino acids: CASSPTNVREGYTF.

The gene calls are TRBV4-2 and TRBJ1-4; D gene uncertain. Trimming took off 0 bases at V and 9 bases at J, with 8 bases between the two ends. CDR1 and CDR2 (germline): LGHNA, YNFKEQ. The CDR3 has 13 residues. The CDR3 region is CASSQDFFQKLFF. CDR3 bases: TGTGCCAGCAGCCAAGATTTCTTTCAAAAACTGTTTTTT.

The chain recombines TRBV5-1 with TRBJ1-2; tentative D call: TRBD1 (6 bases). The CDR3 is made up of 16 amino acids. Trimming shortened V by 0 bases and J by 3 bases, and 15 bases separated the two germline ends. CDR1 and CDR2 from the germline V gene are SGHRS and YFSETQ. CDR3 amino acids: CASSLAKPGQYYGYTF. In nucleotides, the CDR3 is TGCGCCAGCAGCTTGGCGAAACCGGGACAATACTATGGCTACACCTTC.

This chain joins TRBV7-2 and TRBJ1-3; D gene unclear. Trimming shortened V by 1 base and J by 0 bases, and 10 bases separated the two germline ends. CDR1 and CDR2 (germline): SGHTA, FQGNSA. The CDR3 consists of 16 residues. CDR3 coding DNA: TGTGCCAGCAGCTTAGGGTCGGGGTTCTCTGGAAACACCATATATTTT. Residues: CASSLGSGFSGNTIYF.

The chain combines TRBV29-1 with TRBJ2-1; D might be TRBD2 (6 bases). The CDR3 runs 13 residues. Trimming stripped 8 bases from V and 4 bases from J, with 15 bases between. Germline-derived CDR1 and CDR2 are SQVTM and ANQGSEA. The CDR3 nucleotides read TGCAGCACCCAGACGGAGGGATACAATGAGCAGTTCTTC. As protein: CSTQTEGYNEQFF.

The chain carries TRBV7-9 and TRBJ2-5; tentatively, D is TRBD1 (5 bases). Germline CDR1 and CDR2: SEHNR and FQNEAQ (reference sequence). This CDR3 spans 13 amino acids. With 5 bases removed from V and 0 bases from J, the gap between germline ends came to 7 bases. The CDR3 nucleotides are TGTGCCAGCAGCGCGGACAACCAAGAGACCCAGTACTTC. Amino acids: CASSADNQETQYF.

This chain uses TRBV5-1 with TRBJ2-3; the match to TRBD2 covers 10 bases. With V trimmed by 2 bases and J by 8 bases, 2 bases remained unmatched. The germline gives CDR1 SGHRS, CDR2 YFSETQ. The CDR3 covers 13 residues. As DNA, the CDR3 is TGCGCCAGCAGCTTCGGGACTAGCGTTACGCAGTATTTT. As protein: CASSFGTSVTQYF.

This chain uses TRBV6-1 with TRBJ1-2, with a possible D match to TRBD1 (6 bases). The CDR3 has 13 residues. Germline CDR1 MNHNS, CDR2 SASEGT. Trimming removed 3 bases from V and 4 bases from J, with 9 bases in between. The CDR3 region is CASSDRGGYGYTF. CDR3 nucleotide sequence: TGTGCCAGCAGTGACAGGGGCGGCTATGGCTACACCTTC.

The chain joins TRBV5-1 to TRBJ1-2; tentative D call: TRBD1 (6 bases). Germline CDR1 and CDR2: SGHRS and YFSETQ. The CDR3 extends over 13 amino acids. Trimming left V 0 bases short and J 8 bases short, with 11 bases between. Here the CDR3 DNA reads TGCGCCAGCAGCTTGGCAGGGGCCAGCGGCTACACCTTC. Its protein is CASSLAGASGYTF.

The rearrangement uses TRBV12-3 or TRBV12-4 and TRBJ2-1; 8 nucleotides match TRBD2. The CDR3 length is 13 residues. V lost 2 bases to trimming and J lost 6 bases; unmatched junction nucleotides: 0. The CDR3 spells CASSLSGGNEQFF. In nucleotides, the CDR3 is TGTGCCAGCAGTTTAAGCGGGGGCAATGAGCAGTTCTTC.

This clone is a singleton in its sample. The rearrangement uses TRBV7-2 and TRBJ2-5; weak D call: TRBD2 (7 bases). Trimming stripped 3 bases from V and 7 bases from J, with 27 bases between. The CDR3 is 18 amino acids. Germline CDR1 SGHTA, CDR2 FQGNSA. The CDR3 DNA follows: TGTGCCAGCAGCTTGGAGGGCCCAGGACTAGGGGGGAGGTGGACCCAGTACTTC. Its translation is CASSLEGPGLGGRWTQYF.

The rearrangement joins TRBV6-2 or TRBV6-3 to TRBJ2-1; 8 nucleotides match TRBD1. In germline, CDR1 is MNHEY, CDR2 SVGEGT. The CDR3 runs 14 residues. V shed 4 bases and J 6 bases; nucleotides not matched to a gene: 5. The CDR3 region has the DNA TGTGCCAGCAGTTCGACAGGGGATCCCAATGAGCAGTTCTTC. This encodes CASSSTGDPNEQFF.

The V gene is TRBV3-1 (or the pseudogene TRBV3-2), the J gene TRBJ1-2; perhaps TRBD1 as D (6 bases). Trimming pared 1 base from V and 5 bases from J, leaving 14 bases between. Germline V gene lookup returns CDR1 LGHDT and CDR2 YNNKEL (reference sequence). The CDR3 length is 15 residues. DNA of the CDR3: TGTGCCAGCAGCCAAGCCGGGACACCGGATTATGGCTACACCTTC. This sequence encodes CASSQAGTPDYGYTF.

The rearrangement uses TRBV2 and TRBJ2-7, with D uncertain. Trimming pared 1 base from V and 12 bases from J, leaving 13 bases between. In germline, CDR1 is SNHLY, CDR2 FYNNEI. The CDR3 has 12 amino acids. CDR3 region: CASSEGPNHGYF. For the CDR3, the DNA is TGTGCCAGCAGTGAAGGGCCAAACCATGGGTACTTC.

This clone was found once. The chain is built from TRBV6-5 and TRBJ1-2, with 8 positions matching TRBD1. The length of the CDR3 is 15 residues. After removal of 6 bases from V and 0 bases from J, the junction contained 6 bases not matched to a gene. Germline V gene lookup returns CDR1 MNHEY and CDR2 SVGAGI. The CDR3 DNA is TGTGCCAGCAGAACCAGGGGGCGGGCTAACTATGGCTACACCTTC. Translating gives CASRTRGRANYGYTF.